The rows below give T cell receptor beta chains drawn from one sample of a study of blood T cell repertoires in COVID-19. Some clones are missing from TCRdb's copy, which holds only in-frame ones; the method was immunoSEQ multiplex PCR. The profile shows roughly 100,000 clones, roughly 85% of them singletons. Sequencing used peripheral blood. The receptors come from a man over 45 with active COVID-19. Both conserved end residues are part of each CDR3. The D gene is left open where the match is weak. The listing skips clone size in some rows; elsewhere it reads once, few, many or a size class.

TRBJ2-7 TRBD1 TRBV6-5 . TGTGCCAGCAGCCGGACAGGCCCCTACGAGCAGTACTTC CASSRTGPYEQYF
TRBJ1-6 . TRBV25-1 . TGTGCCAGCAGCCAGTGGAATTCACCCCTCCACTTT CASSQWNSPLHF
TRBJ2-6 TRBD2 TRBV4-1 few TGCGCCAGCAGCCAAGAGGGGACTAGCGGACTCTCTGGGGCCAACGTCCTGACTTTC CASSQEGTSGLSGANVLTF
TRBJ2-2 . TRBV18 . TGTGCCAGCTCACCACCGGAGCCCACCGGGGAGCTGTTTTTT CASSPPEPTGELFF
TRBJ2-2 . TRBV2 . TGTGCCAGCCTCTTGGGAGTCACCGGGGAGCTGTTTTTT CASLLGVTGELFF
TRBJ2-2 . TRBV11-2 . TGTGCCAGCAGCTCCCTGGGGCAGCGCGGAAGGAACACCGGGGAGCTGTTTTTT CASSSLGQRGRNTGELFF
TRBJ2-2 TRBD1 TRBV6-5 once TGTGCCAGCAGCGCAGGGGGAATGAGGACCGGGGAGCTGTTTTTT CASSAGGMRTGELFF
TRBJ2-3 . TRBV6-4 . TGTGCCAGCAGTGTTCAGGGGCGGGGCACAGATACGCAGTATTTT CASSVQGRGTDTQYF
TRBJ2-1 TRBD2 TRBV4-2 . TGTGCCAGCAGCCAAGAAATGACTAGCGGGGGGGGAAATGAGCAGTTCTTC CASSQEMTSGGGNEQFF
TRBJ1-4 TRBD1 TRBV7-2 . TGTGCCAGCAGCTTAGACAGGGGCGATGAAAAACTGTTTTTT CASSLDRGDEKLFF
TRBJ1-4 . TRBV9 . TGTGCCAGCAGCGGGGACTTTAGGAATGAAAAACTGTTTTTT CASSGDFRNEKLFF
TRBJ1-5 . TRBV4-1 once TGCGCCAGCAGCCAAGGAGGGTATAGCAATCAGCCCCAGCATTTT CASSQGGYSNQPQHF
TRBJ2-7 . TRBV11-3 . TGTGCCAGCAGCTTACAAGCAGGGGCCTACGAGCAGTACTTC CASSLQAGAYEQYF
TRBJ1-3 . TRBV25-1 . TGTGCCAGCAGTGAATTTGGCCGAGGTGGAAACACCATATATTTT CASSEFGRGGNTIYF
TRBJ2-7 TRBD2 TRBV7-2 . TGTGCCAGCAGCTTAGGGACTAGCGGGGAATTGGGCGAGCAGTACTTC CASSLGTSGELGEQYF
TRBJ2-1 TRBD2 TRBV5-8 . TGTGCCAGCAGCCATGGACTAGAGAACAATGAGCAGTTCTTC CASSHGLENNEQFF
TRBJ2-1 . TRBV7-9 . TGTGCCAGCAGCTTAGATGGCTATGAGCAGTTCTTC CASSLDGYEQFF
TRBJ1-5 . TRBV13 . TGTGCCAGCAGCTCCAATGGGGCGGGGGACAATCAGCCCCAGCATTTT CASSSNGAGDNQPQHF
TRBJ2-5 TRBD1 TRBV10-3 once TGTGCCACCCAGGGGGCTTATGAGACCCAGTACTTC CATQGAYETQYF
TRBJ2-7 TRBD1 TRBV7-2 . TGTGCCAGCAGCGTAGGGACAGGGTACTACGAGCAGTACTTC CASSVGTGYYEQYF
TRBJ1-1 . TRBV4-1 . TGCGCCAGCAGCCAAGGGGTGGGGGGGCGGACTGAAGCTTTCTTT CASSQGVGGRTEAFF
TRBJ1-1 TRBD1 TRBV19 . TGTGCCAGTAGGAGAAGAGGACAGGGGGAAACTGAAGCTTTCTTT CASRRRGQGETEAFF
TRBJ1-1 TRBD1 TRBV11-2 . TGTGCCAGCCGATCCAGAGCAGGGGGAAGGACTGAAGCTTTCTTT CASRSRAGGRTEAFF
TRBJ2-3 . TRBV15 . TGTGCCACCAGCAGGGAGCGCGGGGTGAGCACAGATACGCAGTATTTT CATSRERGVSTDTQYF
TRBJ1-2 . TRBV3-1/TRBV3-2 . TGTGCCAGCAGCCAAGAGGAACAGGGCCCCTATGGCTACACCTTC CASSQEEQGPYGYTF
TRBJ1-2 . TRBV30 . TGTGCCTGGAGTGAGACGTCCCGGGGTGGCTACACCTTC CAWSETSRGGYTF
TRBJ2-5 . TRBV6-5 . TGTGCCACCCTATCTCCAGAGACCCAGTACTTC CATLSPETQYF
TRBJ2-2 . TRBV10-3 . TGTGCCATCAGTGAGTCAGAGGGACAAGGGGACCGGAACACCGGGGAGCTGTTTTTT CAISESEGQGDRNTGELFF
TRBJ2-7 . TRBV2 . TGTGCCAGCAGTCATCAGGGAAGTCCCTACGAGCAGTACTTC CASSHQGSPYEQYF
TRBJ1-2 TRBD1 TRBV5-4 . TGTGCCAGCAGCCCTGACAGGGCTTGGGGCTATGGCTACACCTTC CASSPDRAWGYGYTF
TRBJ2-7 TRBD2 TRBV6-1 . TGTGCCAGCAGTGCCTCAGCTAGTTTGCGGACTAGCTTTTACGAGCAGTACTTC CASSASASLRTSFYEQYF
TRBJ1-2 . TRBV27 . TGTGCCAGCAGTCTAACGGGATACTATGGCTACACCTTC CASSLTGYYGYTF
TRBJ1-2 TRBD1 TRBV5-1 . TGCGCCAGCAGCTCCGGACAGGACGGGGGCTATGGCTACACCTTC CASSSGQDGGYGYTF
TRBJ2-1 . TRBV27 . TGTGCCAGCAGTTTAGAATATAGCTCCTACAATGAGCAGTTCTTC CASSLEYSSYNEQFF
TRBJ1-6 . TRBV4-2 . TGTGCCAGCAGCCAAAGGACGGGGGGCCCAAGGGATTCGGCCCTCCACTTT CASSQRTGGPRDSALHF
TRBJ1-5 . TRBV2 . TGTGCCAGCAGCGACAGTGATTTTCTGAGCAATCAGCCCCAGCATTTT CASSDSDFLSNQPQHF
TRBJ2-1 TRBD1 TRBV5-1 . TGCGCCAGCATGCGACAGGGTAACTATGAGCAGTTCTTC CASMRQGNYEQFF
TRBJ2-7 TRBD1 TRBV7-3 . TGTGCCAGCAGTCGAACCGGGACAGGGATAAGCGAGCAGTACTTC CASSRTGTGISEQYF
TRBJ2-3 TRBD2 TRBV6-4 . TGTGCCAGCAGTGACTCAGGATTAGCGGGGGGGCCACATACGCAGTATTTT CASSDSGLAGGPHTQYF
TRBJ2-7 TRBD2 TRBV3-1/TRBV3-2 . TGTGCCAGCAGCCAGGGTAGCGGGGGCCTCGAGCAGTACTTC CASSQGSGGLEQYF
TRBJ1-5 . TRBV6-6 . TGTGCCAGCAGCCCAGAGGGCGGGGGCCAGCCCCAGCATTTT CASSPEGGGQPQHF
TRBJ1-2 . TRBV6-5 once TGTGCCAGCAGTTACGGGCCAGGAACTCTTTATGGCTACACCTTC CASSYGPGTLYGYTF
TRBJ2-7 TRBD1 TRBV2 . TGTGCCAGCAGGACAGGGGGGTACGAGCAGTACTTC CASRTGGYEQYF
TRBJ1-5 . TRBV21-1 . TGTGCCAGCAGCAGAGACTGGCGGGATCAGCCCCAGCATTTT CASSRDWRDQPQHF
TRBJ1-6 . TRBV5-1 . TGCGCCAGCAGCTTGGGACAGTCCTATAATTCACCCCTCCACTTT CASSLGQSYNSPLHF